Listed below are T cell receptor beta chains from one sample, sequenced in a study of blood T cell repertoires in COVID-19. The data were produced by immunoSEQ multiplex PCR, yet TCRdb's version contains in-frame clones alone and is incomplete. The repertoire consists of about 220,000 clones, with about four fifths occurring once and the leading ten covering 3% to 4%. The sequenced sample was PBMCs or T cells enriched from blood (not recorded which). The source is a woman aged 40-49 years who had been exposed to COVID-19. Each CDR3 is given with its conserved first and last residue. The order of the fields is J gene, V gene, CDR3 protein.

j_call: TRBJ2-7
v_call: TRBV3-1/TRBV3-2
cdr3_aa: CASSQDVAGIDEQYF

j_call: TRBJ1-1
v_call: TRBV19
cdr3_aa: CASRTTGSTEAFF

j_call: TRBJ1-1
v_call: TRBV7-9
cdr3_aa: CASSPTGGALNTEAFF

j_call: TRBJ1-2
v_call: TRBV11-2
cdr3_aa: CASSSGQELSGYTF

j_call: TRBJ1-2
v_call: TRBV19
cdr3_aa: CASHLVGQTSMWGYTF

j_call: TRBJ1-2
v_call: TRBV20-1
cdr3_aa: CSASWTGGGYTF

j_call: TRBJ1-1
v_call: TRBV5-6
cdr3_aa: CASSSGGVNTEAFF

j_call: TRBJ1-1
v_call: TRBV19
cdr3_aa: CASSIATRVNTEAFF

j_call: TRBJ2-2
v_call: TRBV5-1
cdr3_aa: CASSLRGQGDTGELFF

j_call: TRBJ1-6
v_call: TRBV27
cdr3_aa: CASSLSDAGQENSPLHF

j_call: TRBJ1-1
v_call: TRBV18
cdr3_aa: CASSPYFGTGTGTETEAFF

j_call: TRBJ1-2
v_call: TRBV7-3
cdr3_aa: CASSLNAGGDLGGYTF

j_call: TRBJ1-1
v_call: TRBV6-5
cdr3_aa: CASSYSGGTEAFF

j_call: TRBJ1-2
v_call: TRBV6-5
cdr3_aa: CASSYGLRDGYTF

j_call: TRBJ1-1
v_call: TRBV4-1
cdr3_aa: CASSQESGGTEAFF

j_call: TRBJ1-2
v_call: TRBV6-6
cdr3_aa: CASSANIAGYTF

j_call: TRBJ2-7
v_call: TRBV11-2
cdr3_aa: CASSQITGGPYEQYF

j_call: TRBJ2-3
v_call: TRBV9
cdr3_aa: CASSVRTGLATDTQYF

j_call: TRBJ1-5
v_call: TRBV6-4
cdr3_aa: CASSPQGEQPQHF

j_call: TRBJ2-7
v_call: TRBV6-1
cdr3_aa: CASSEMAQGVYEQYF

j_call: TRBJ2-3
v_call: TRBV30
cdr3_aa: CAWSVRGGDTQYF